This TCR beta chain appears in the sequencing data of a study of blood T cell repertoires in COVID-19. Whole-study context: The United States, Italy and Spain were the sources of the acute and convalescent COVID-19 samples. T cells, B-cell-depleted T cells, or PBMCs provided the cDNA or gDNA that served as material.

Assay used: immunoSEQ multiplex PCR; TCRdb lists only in-frame clones, some missing. This sample yields more than 200,000 clones, of which 84% are seen a single time; about 10% belongs to the top ten. Germline-derived CDR1 and CDR2 are SNHLY and FYNNEI. This CDR3 has 14 residues. The J segment lost 5 bases and the V segment lost 6 bases, leaving 8 bases of the junction unmatched. This chain links TRBV2 with TRBJ1-2, with 8 bases lining up with TRBD1. Input material: peripheral blood. This TCR was sampled from a woman of 80 years or more with COVID-19, enrolled during active disease. CDR3 sequence: CASSYLGQEYGYTF. The CDR3 DNA follows: TGTGCCAGCAGCTACTTGGGACAGGAGTATGGCTACACCTTC.